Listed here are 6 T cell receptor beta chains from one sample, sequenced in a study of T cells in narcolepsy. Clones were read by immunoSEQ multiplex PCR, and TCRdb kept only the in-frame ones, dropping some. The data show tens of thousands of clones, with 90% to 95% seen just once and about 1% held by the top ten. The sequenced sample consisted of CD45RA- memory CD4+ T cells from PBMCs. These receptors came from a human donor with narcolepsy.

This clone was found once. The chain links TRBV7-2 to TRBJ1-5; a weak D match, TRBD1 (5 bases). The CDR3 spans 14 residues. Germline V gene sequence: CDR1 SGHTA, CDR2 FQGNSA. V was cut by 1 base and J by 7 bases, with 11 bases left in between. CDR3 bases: TGTGCCAGCAGCTTAGTGGGGGAGGGGCAGCCCCAGCATTTT. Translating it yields CASSLVGEGQPQHF.

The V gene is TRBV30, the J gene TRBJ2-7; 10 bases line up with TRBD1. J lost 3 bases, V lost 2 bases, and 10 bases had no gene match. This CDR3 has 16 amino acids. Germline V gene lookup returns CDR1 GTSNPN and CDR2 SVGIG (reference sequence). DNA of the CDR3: TGTGCCTGGAGTCATACGGCCGGGACAGGGGTCTACGAGCAGTACTTC. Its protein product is CAWSHTAGTGVYEQYF.

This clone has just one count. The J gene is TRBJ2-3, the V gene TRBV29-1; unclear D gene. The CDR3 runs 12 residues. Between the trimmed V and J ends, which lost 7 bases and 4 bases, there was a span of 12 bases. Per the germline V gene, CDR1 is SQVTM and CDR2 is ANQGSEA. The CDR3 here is CSADTVSDTQYF. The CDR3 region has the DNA TGCAGCGCCGATACAGTATCAGATACGCAGTATTTT.

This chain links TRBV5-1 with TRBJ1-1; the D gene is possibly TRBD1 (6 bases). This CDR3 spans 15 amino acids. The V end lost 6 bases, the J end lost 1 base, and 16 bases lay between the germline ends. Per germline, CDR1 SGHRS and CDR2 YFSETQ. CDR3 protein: CASTRGGAGNTEAFF. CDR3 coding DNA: TGCGCCAGCACCAGGGGTGGGGCCGGGAACACTGAAGCTTTCTTT.

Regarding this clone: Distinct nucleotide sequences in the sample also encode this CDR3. The CDR3 coding sequence is TGTGCCAGCTCACCACCCGGGGATCAGCCCCAGCATTTT. Amino acids: CASSPPGDQPQHF. The V gene is TRBV18, the J gene TRBJ1-5; unclear D gene. Germline V CDR1 and CDR2: KGHSH, LQKENI. The ends were cut back, 0 bases at V and 5 bases at J, with 5 bases in the middle. This CDR3 has 13 amino acids.

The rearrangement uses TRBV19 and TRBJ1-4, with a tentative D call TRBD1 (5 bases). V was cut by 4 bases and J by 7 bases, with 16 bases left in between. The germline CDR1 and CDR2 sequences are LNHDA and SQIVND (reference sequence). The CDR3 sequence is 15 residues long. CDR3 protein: CASSNSGAKGEKLFF. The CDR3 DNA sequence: TGTGCCAGTAGTAATTCCGGGGCGAAGGGTGAAAAACTGTTTTTT.